Listed below are T cell receptor beta chains from one sample, sequenced in a study of blood T cell repertoires in COVID-19. Profiled with immunoSEQ multiplex PCR; TCRdb holds only in-frame clones, not every one. The sample contains some 150,000 clones, approximately 80% of which appear only once. Specimen: peripheral blood. The receptor set was obtained from a human donor in a cohort sampled during active COVID-19. Each CDR3 is given with its conserved first and last residue. A D gene is named only where the DNA matches it firmly. A row's size may be missing; if present it is once, few, many or a size class.

clone_size	v_call	d_call	j_call	cdr3_nt	cdr3_aa
once	TRBV6-5	TRBD1	TRBJ1-1	TGTGCCAGCACCCGGGACAGGGATGCTGAAGCTTTCTTT	CASTRDRDAEAFF
once	TRBV5-6	.	TRBJ1-2	TGTGCCAGCAGCCCCCGTGGCCAGAGCGCTAACTATGGCTACACCTTC	CASSPRGQSANYGYTF
.	TRBV24-1	TRBD2	TRBJ2-3	TGTGCCACCAGTACCAGGGCAGGGAGGGGAGATACGCAGTATTTT	CATSTRAGRGDTQYF
.	TRBV11-3	TRBD2	TRBJ2-3	TGTGCCAGCACGCGGGGACTAGTCGGGGATACGCAGTATTTT	CASTRGLVGDTQYF
.	TRBV7-7	TRBD2	TRBJ2-5	TGTGCCAGCAGCTCCCATGGACTAGGAGAGACCCAGTACTTC	CASSSHGLGETQYF
.	TRBV30	.	TRBJ1-1	TGTGCCTGGGGGAAGATGGGACAAAAGAACACTGAAGCTTTCTTT	CAWGKMGQKNTEAFF
once	TRBV19	.	TRBJ1-1	TGTGCCAGTAGCACAGGGAGGAACACTGAAGCTTTCTTT	CASSTGRNTEAFF
once	TRBV6-5	TRBD1	TRBJ1-6	TGTGCCAGCAGTTACTCGAATACAGGGGTGGGTTCACCCCTCCACTTT	CASSYSNTGVGSPLHF
.	TRBV3-1/TRBV3-2	TRBD1	TRBJ1-2	TGTGCCAGCAGCCATCATGACAGGGGCTATGGCTACACCTTC	CASSHHDRGYGYTF
.	TRBV4-1	TRBD1	TRBJ2-7	TGCGCCAGCAGCCAAGATACAGGACAGGGGGCTTACGAGCAGTACTTC	CASSQDTGQGAYEQYF
.	TRBV6-1	.	TRBJ1-3	TGTGCCAGCAGTGAAGACCGTGAGCGAAACACCATATATTTT	CASSEDRERNTIYF